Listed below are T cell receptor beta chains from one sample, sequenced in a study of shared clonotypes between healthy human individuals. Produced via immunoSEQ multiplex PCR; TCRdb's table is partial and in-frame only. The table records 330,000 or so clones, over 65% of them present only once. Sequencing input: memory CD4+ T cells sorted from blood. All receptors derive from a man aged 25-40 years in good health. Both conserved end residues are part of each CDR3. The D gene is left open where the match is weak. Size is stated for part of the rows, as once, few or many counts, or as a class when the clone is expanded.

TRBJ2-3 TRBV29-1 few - TGCAGCGTTGAAGCACAGACAGATACGCAGTATTTT CSVEAQTDTQYF
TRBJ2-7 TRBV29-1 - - TGCAGCGTTGAGACCCTCGGGACAAGCTCCTACGAGCAGTACTTC CSVETLGTSSYEQYF
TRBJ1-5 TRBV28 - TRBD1 TGTGCCAGCAGTCTCTATGGGACAGGGGATGGGCAGCCCCAGCATTTT CASSLYGTGDGQPQHF
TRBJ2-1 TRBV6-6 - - TGTGCCAGCAGTTTGGGTAATGAGCAGTTCTTC CASSLGNEQFF
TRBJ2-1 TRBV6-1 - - TGTGCCAGCAGTGAATACTTTGGGCAGGGGTCCCAGGGTGAGCAGTTCTTC CASSEYFGQGSQGEQFF
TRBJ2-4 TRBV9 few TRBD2 TGTGCCAGCAGCGTAGATGCGGGGGATGGGACCAAAAACATTCAGTACTTC CASSVDAGDGTKNIQYF
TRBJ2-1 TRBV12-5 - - TGTGCTAGTGGTTTGACGTCTGGGACTGGATATTACAATGAGCAGTTCTTC CASGLTSGTGYYNEQFF
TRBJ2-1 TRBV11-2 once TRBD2 TGTGCCAGCAGCTTAACTAGCGGTATCAATGAGCAGTTCTTC CASSLTSGINEQFF
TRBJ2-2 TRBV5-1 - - TGCGCCAGCGGTCTTCGTCAGGGTTCGAACGGGGAGCTGTTTTTT CASGLRQGSNGELFF
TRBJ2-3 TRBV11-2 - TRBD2 TGTGCCAGCAGCCCTTGGACTAGCGGAACTAGCACAGATACGCAGTATTTT CASSPWTSGTSTDTQYF
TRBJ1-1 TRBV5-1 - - TGCGCCAGCAGCCCGGAGGGTCAGAATACCCAAGCTTTCTTT CASSPEGQNTQAFF
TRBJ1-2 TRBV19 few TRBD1 TGTGCCAGTAGTTCCCGAGCCGGGACAGGGAACTATGGCTACACCTTC CASSSRAGTGNYGYTF
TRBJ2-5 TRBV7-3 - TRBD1 TGTGCCAGCAGCCCGGGACAGCGCCAAGAGACCCAGTACTTC CASSPGQRQETQYF
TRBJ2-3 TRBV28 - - TGTGCCAGCGGCACTAGCCTGGTCTCGGATACGCAGTATTTT CASGTSLVSDTQYF
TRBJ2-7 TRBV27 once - TGTGCCAGCAGTTTTGGCAGGGGCCGAGACGAGCAGTACTTC CASSFGRGRDEQYF
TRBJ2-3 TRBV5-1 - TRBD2 TGCGCCACAAGACCAGCTAGCGGGACCACAGATACGCAGTATTTT CATRPASGTTDTQYF
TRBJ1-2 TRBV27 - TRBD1 TGTGCCAGCAGTCTGAGACAGGGTACGGGTGGCTACACCTTC CASSLRQGTGGYTF
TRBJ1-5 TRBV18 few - TGTGCCAGCTCACTTACAGGGAAGGGCAATCAGCCCCAGCATTTT CASSLTGKGNQPQHF
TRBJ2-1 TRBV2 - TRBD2 TGTGCCAGCAGTGTACTCGGACTAGCGGCTTACAATGAGCAGTTCTTC CASSVLGLAAYNEQFF
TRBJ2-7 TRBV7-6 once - TGTGCCAGCAGCTTCAACTCAGCCGGGATTGGGGTCTACGAGCAGTACTTC CASSFNSAGIGVYEQYF
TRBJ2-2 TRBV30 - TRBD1 TGTGCCTGGAGTGGTGCGCAGGGGGCGGGCGGGGAGCTGTTTTTT CAWSGAQGAGGELFF
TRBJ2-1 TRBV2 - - TGTGCCAGCAGTGATATGAGGGTTTGGAGTGAGCAGTTCTTC CASSDMRVWSEQFF
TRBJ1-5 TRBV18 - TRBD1 TGTGCCAGCTCACCAGGGGTTCAACAGGGGGCGAATCAGCCCCAGCATTTT CASSPGVQQGANQPQHF
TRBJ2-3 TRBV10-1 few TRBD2 TGCGCCAGCAGCCCGACTAGCGGAGTGGGCTCAGATACGCAGTATTTT CASSPTSGVGSDTQYF
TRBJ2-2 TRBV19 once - TGTGCCAGTAGTATAGCTCTAGGGACCTTATTCCCCGGGGAGCTGTTTTTT CASSIALGTLFPGELFF
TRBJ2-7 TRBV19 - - TGTGCCAGTACCGGAGTCCCCTACGAGCAGTACTTC CASTGVPYEQYF
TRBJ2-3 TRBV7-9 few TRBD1 TGTGCCAGCAGCTACTGGGACAGGGAAACCGGCACAGATACGCAGTATTTT CASSYWDRETGTDTQYF
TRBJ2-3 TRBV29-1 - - TGCAGCGTTGGTCTGGCCAGTAGCACAGATACGCAGTATTTT CSVGLASSTDTQYF
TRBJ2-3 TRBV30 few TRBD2 TGTGCCGGCGTGAGGGCGGGAGGTGGGACGCAGTATTTT CAGVRAGGGTQYF
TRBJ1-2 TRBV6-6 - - TGTGCCAGCAGCCTCTCGGCAGCGCCCTATGGCTACACCTTC CASSLSAAPYGYTF
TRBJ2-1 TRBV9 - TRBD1 TGTGCCAGCAGCGCGAGGACAGGCTACAATGAGCAGTTCTTC CASSARTGYNEQFF
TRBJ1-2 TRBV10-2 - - TGCGCCAGCACGCCGAGGGAAACCCATGGCTACACCTTC CASTPRETHGYTF
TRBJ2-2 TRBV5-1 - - TGCGCCAGCAGCTTGCGTGCTACAACTATTACCGGGGAGCTGTTTTTT CASSLRATTITGELFF
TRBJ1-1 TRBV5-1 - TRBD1 TGCGCCAGCAGGGGACAGAGAGAAGCTTTCTTT CASRGQREAFF